A single sample gave rise to the 4 T cell receptor beta chains below, sequenced in a study of beta chain features in type 1 diabetes. The investigators reverse transcribed all of the isolated RNA, so they sequenced expressed TCRB transcripts. The data were produced by immunoSEQ multiplex PCR, yet TCRdb's version contains in-frame clones alone and is incomplete. This sample has almost 350,000 clones; less than 20% occur once, and the top ten carry approximately 0.046%. The sample consisted of naive CD4+ T cells from blood. The receptors stem from a woman in her late teens or twenties in good health.

This clone was detected only a few times. The chain is built from TRBV4-1 and TRBJ2-3; TRBD2 agrees at 16 bases. Germline lookup yields CDR1 MGHRA and CDR2 YSYEKL. The V and J ends lost 4 bases and 5 bases, in that order; junction bases with no gene match: 9. There are 18 residues in the CDR3. This chain's CDR3 is CASSPTGTSGGAGDTQYF. Written as DNA, the CDR3 is TGCGCCAGCAGCCCTACCGGGACTAGCGGGGGGGCAGGAGATACGCAGTATTTT.

This clone has a handful of counts. V and J are TRBV4-3 and TRBJ2-1, with 9 bases matching TRBD2. With V trimmed by 4 bases and J by 8 bases, 12 bases remained unmatched. Germline CDR1 and CDR2: LGHNA and YSLEER. The CDR3 extends over 16 amino acids. The CDR3 nucleotides are TGCGCCAGCAGCCCCAAGCGGGGGGCCACGGGGGATGAGCAGTTCTTC. This encodes CASSPKRGATGDEQFF.

The chain has TRBV11-2 and TRBJ2-5; the match to TRBD2 covers 12 bases. The length of the CDR3 is 14 residues. The junction had 3 bases not matched to a gene; V was cut back by 5 bases and J by 5 bases. Per germline, CDR1 SGHAT and CDR2 FQNNGV. In nucleotides, the CDR3 is TGTGCCAGCAGCGCCCTAGCGGGGGGGGAGACCCAGTACTTC. It translates to CASSALAGGETQYF.

This clone has more than one count but fewer than ten. The V gene is TRBV7-9, the J gene TRBJ2-3, with TRBD1 matching over 10 bases. Germline V CDR1 and CDR2: SEHNR, FQNEAQ (reference sequence). Germline trimming cut 8 bases from V and 0 bases from J; bases unmatched to any gene: 5. This CDR3 is 15 amino acids long. This CDR3 is CASPGTGVSTDTQYF. The CDR3 DNA reads as TGTGCCAGCCCCGGGACAGGGGTTAGCACAGATACGCAGTATTTT. Variable domain in full (rest from reference TRBV7-9 and TRBJ2-3): DTGVSQNPRHKITKRGQNVTFRCDPISEHNRLYWYRQTLGQGPEFLTYFQNEAQLEKSRLLSDRFSAERPKGSFSTLEIQRTEQGDSAMYLCASPGTGVSTDTQYFGPGTRLTVL.